Detailed here is one T cell receptor (beta chain). Its antigen is not identified. From germline, CDR1 is ENHRY and CDR2 SYGVKD. The V gene end was trimmed by 8 bases and the J gene end by 1 base; junction bases not matched to a gene: 3. The CDR3 has 13 amino acids. The authors distributed each subset's genomic DNA evenly over several immunoSEQ plates. Sequencing used immunoSEQ multiplex PCR; TCRdb keeps in-frame clones, though not all of them. This sample has about 1.5 million clones, with 98% found just once. This sample was included in a study of shared clonotypes between healthy human individuals. Study background: The donor pool was made up of two women and three men aged 18 to 49. Study-wide findings and caveats: Naive subsets generally exceeded memory subsets in estimated richness.

This rearrangement joins TRBV10-3 to TRBJ2-5; 8 nucleotides agree with TRBD1. The TCR was taken from a man in his thirties or forties in good health. Sequenced sample: naive CD4+ T cells sorted from blood. The subset denotes: CD45RA+ positively selected. CDR3 amino acids: CAIQGATQETQYF. The CDR3 bases are TGTGCCATCCAGGGGGCGACCCAAGAGACCCAGTACTTC.